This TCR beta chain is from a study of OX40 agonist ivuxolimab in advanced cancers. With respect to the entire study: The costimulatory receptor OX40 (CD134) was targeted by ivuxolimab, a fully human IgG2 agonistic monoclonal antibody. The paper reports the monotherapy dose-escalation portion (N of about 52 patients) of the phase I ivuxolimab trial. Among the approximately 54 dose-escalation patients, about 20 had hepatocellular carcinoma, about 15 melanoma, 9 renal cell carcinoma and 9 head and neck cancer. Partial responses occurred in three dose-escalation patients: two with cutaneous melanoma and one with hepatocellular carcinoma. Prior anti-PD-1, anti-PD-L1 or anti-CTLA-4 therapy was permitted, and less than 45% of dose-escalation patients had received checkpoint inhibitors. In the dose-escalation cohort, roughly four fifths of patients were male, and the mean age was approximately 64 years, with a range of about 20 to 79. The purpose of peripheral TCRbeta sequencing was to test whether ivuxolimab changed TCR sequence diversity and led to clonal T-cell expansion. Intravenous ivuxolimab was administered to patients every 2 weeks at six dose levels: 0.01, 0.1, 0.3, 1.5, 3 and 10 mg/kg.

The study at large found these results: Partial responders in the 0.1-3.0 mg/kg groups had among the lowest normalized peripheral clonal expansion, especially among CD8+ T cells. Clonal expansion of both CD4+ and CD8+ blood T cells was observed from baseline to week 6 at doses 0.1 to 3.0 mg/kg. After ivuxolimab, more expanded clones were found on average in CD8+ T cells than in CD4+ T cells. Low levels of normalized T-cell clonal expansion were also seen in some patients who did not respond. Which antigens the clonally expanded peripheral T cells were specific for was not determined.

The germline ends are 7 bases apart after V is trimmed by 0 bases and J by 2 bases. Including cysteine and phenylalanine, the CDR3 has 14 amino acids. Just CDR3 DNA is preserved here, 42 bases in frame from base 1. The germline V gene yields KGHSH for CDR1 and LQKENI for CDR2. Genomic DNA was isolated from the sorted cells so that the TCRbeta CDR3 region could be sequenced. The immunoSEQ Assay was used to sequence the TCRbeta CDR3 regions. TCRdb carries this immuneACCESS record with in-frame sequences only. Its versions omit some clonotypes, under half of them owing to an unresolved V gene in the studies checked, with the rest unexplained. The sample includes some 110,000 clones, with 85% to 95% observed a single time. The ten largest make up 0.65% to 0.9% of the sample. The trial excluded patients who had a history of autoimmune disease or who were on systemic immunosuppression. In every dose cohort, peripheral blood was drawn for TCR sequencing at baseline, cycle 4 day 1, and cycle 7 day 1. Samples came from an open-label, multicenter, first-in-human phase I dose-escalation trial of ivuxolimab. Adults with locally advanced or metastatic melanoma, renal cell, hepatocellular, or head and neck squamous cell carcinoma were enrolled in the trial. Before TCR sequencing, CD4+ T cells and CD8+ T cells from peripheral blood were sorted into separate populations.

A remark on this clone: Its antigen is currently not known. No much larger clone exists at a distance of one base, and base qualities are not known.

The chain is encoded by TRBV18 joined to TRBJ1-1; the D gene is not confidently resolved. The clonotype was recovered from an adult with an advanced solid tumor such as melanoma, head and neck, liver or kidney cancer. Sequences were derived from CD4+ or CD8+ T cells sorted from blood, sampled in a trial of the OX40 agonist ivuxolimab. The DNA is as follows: TGTGCCAGCTCACCACCGGGAGGCAACACTGAAGCTTTCTTT. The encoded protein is CASSPPGGNTEAFF.